A selection of T cell receptor beta chains follows, all from one sample in a study of metastatic and nonmetastatic thyroid tumors. Via MiXCR, TCRdb re-called the PCR reads. Seen here are approximately 50,000 clones, 4% observed once, and the top ten hold roughly a tenth. The sequencing sample was made of blood. These receptors all come from a female donor with papillary thyroid cancer or a benign thyroid nodule (not recorded which). Some clones in this sample may be carry-over from other donors' samples. The CDR3 runs from the conserved cysteine through the conserved F or W. A D gene is named only where the DNA matches it firmly. Part of the rows lack a size; the others show once, few, many or a class for expanded clones.

size,J,length,D,V,CDR3,DNA
-,TRBJ2-7,12,-,TRBV11-3,CASSLLNYEQYF,TGTGCCAGCAGCCTCCTAAACTACGAGCAGTACTTC
many,TRBJ2-3,12,-,TRBV20-1,CSARVGSDTQYF,TGCAGTGCTAGAGTCGGTTCCGATACGCAGTATTTT
many,TRBJ1-2,15,-,TRBV10-2,CASSEGRGQIYGYTF,TGCGCCAGCAGTGAGGGCCGCGGACAGATCTATGGCTACACCTTC
many,TRBJ2-7,13,TRBD2,TRBV20-1,CSVRGLAVSEQYF,TGCAGTGTCAGAGGGCTAGCGGTCTCAGAGCAGTACTTC
-,TRBJ2-7,15,TRBD2,TRBV6-2/TRBV6-3,CASSDRLAGGYEQYF,TGTGCCAGCAGTGACCGACTAGCGGGAGGCTACGAGCAGTACTTC
many,TRBJ1-1,17,TRBD1,TRBV28,CASSLFWTGSMNTEAFF,TGTGCCAGCAGTTTATTTTGGACAGGGTCGATGAACACTGAAGCTTTCTTT
many,TRBJ2-2,15,TRBD1,TRBV7-6,CASSTGQGVTGELFF,TGTGCCAGCAGTACAGGACAGGGGGTCACCGGGGAGCTGTTTTTT
many,TRBJ2-4,17,TRBD2,TRBV19,CASSKVAGGIGGNIQYF,TGTGCCAGTAGTAAGGTAGCGGGAGGGATCGGGGGAAACATTCAGTACTTC
few,TRBJ1-3,14,-,TRBV6-1,CASSFPGAGNTIYF,TGTGCCAGCAGTTTCCCCGGCGCTGGAAACACCATATATTTT
medium-sized,TRBJ1-2,15,-,TRBV6-1,CASTPSSSGAYGYTF,TGTGCCAGCACTCCTTCCTCGTCCGGGGCCTATGGCTACACCTTC
-,TRBJ2-1,14,-,TRBV20-1,CSASGRYSYNEQFF,TGCAGTGCTAGCGGGAGATACTCCTACAATGAGCAGTTCTTC
-,TRBJ2-5,16,-,TRBV28,CASSPDGWRDQETQYF,TGTGCCAGCAGTCCTGACGGGTGGCGGGACCAAGAGACCCAGTACTTC
many,TRBJ1-4,12,-,TRBV12-3/TRBV12-4,CASTSVGEKLFF,TGTGCCAGCACCTCCGTGGGGGAAAAACTGTTTTTT
many,TRBJ1-2,17,-,TRBV2,CASSEALLGRLDYGYTF,TGTGCCAGCAGTGAAGCCCTACTTGGACGTCTGGACTATGGCTACACCTTC
many,TRBJ2-7,16,-,TRBV14,CASSQGGPSGSYEQYF,TGTGCCAGCAGCCAGGGGGGGCCTAGCGGATCCTACGAGCAGTACTTC
many,TRBJ2-3,18,TRBD2,TRBV2,CASSGEGGLAGESDTQYF,TGTGCCAGCAGTGGAGAGGGAGGACTAGCGGGAGAATCAGATACGCAGTATTTT
many,TRBJ2-1,16,TRBD2,TRBV5-6,CASSEGSGGTYNEQFF,TGTGCCAGCAGCGAGGGTAGCGGGGGGACCTACAATGAGCAGTTCTTC
-,TRBJ1-3,15,-,TRBV6-1,CASNEGAGKAKTIYF,TGTGCCAGCAATGAAGGGGCAGGAAAAGCAAAGACCATATATTTT
many,TRBJ2-7,17,-,TRBV7-3,CASSLPKRDTDSYEQYF,TGTGCCAGCAGCTTGCCAAAGCGGGACACGGATTCCTACGAGCAGTACTTC
many,TRBJ1-5,14,TRBD1,TRBV7-8,CASSLGDSNQPQHF,TGTGCCAGCAGCTTAGGGGACAGTAATCAGCCCCAGCATTTT
many,TRBJ2-7,14,-,TRBV7-7,CASSPGTGSYEQYF,TGTGCTAGCAGCCCAGGGACTGGGTCCTACGAGCAGTACTTC
medium-sized,TRBJ1-1,16,TRBD1,TRBV6-1,CASSRTGRVMNTEAFF,TGTGCCAGCAGTCGGACAGGGAGGGTTATGAACACTGAAGCTTTCTTT
many,TRBJ2-7,14,-,TRBV24-1,CATSDRGTSYEQYF,TGTGCCACCAGTGATAGGGGCACCTCCTACGAGCAGTACTTC
few,TRBJ2-1,18,-,TRBV6-1,CASSPAPVQIRSYNEQFF,TGTGCCAGCAGTCCAGCCCCAGTACAGATTCGCTCCTACAATGAGCAGTTCTTC
-,TRBJ1-2,14,-,TRBV30,CAWSVGWAAYGYTF,TGTGCCTGGAGTGTAGGTTGGGCAGCCTATGGCTACACCTTC
many,TRBJ2-1,14,-,TRBV6-1,CASEADISYNEQFF,TGTGCCAGCGAAGCGGATATATCCTACAATGAGCAGTTCTTC
-,TRBJ1-1,15,TRBD1,TRBV7-8,CASSPRQGASTEAFF,TGTGCCAGCAGCCCCCGACAGGGGGCGAGCACTGAAGCTTTCTTT
few,TRBJ1-3,14,-,TRBV28,CASTQAGSGNTIYF,TGTGCCAGCACCCAAGCGGGCTCTGGAAACACCATATATTTT
-,TRBJ2-7,14,-,TRBV6-5,CASSYSRRDYEQYF,TGTGCCAGCAGTTACTCGCGCAGGGACTACGAGCAGTACTTC
-,TRBJ2-5,13,-,TRBV19,CASSVVRGETQYF,TGTGCCAGTAGTGTGGTTAGGGGGGAGACCCAGTACTTC
many,TRBJ2-1,14,TRBD2,TRBV7-3,CASSLRSSGNEQFF,TGTGCCAGCAGCTTAAGGTCTAGCGGCAATGAGCAGTTCTTC
-,TRBJ2-2,14,TRBD1,TRBV30,CAWSTGGLIGELFF,TGTGCCTGGTCGACAGGGGGCTTAATCGGGGAGCTGTTTTTT
many,TRBJ2-3,15,-,TRBV28,CASGAIALSTDTQYF,TGTGCCAGTGGGGCTATAGCGTTAAGCACAGATACGCAGTATTTT
many,TRBJ2-1,15,-,TRBV9,CASSVRVAAYNEQFF,TGTGCCAGCAGCGTCCGGGTCGCTGCTTACAATGAGCAGTTCTTC
many,TRBJ2-3,16,-,TRBV6-1,CASSYPTYGNTDTQYF,TGTGCCAGCAGTTACCCAACATATGGAAACACAGATACGCAGTATTTT
-,TRBJ1-1,16,-,TRBV27,CASRGDTMGLIAEAFF,TGTGCCAGCAGGGGGGACACCATGGGCCTGATCGCTGAAGCTTTCTTT
-,TRBJ2-1,17,-,TRBV19,CATEAPGRRSSYNEQFF,TGTGCCACCGAGGCACCCGGCCGTAGAAGCTCCTACAATGAGCAGTTCTTC
few,TRBJ1-2,12,-,TRBV6-4,CASTEKGYGYTF,TGTGCCAGCACCGAAAAGGGTTATGGCTACACCTTC
many,TRBJ2-2,13,-,TRBV2,CASRLEITGELFF,TGTGCCAGCAGGTTAGAGATCACCGGGGAGCTGTTTTTT
many,TRBJ1-3,14,-,TRBV12-3/TRBV12-4,CASSLDRSGNTIYF,TGTGCCAGCAGTTTAGACAGGTCTGGAAACACCATATATTTT
few,TRBJ1-6,14,-,TRBV27,CASSLEGSRSPLHF,TGTGCCAGCAGTCTGGAGGGGAGTCGTTCACCCCTCCACTTT
-,TRBJ2-1,21,TRBD1,TRBV10-3,CAIKGQGATVSAGDPYNEQFF,TGTGCCATCAAGGGACAGGGGGCTACAGTCTCAGCGGGAGATCCCTACAATGAGCAGTTCTTC
medium-sized,TRBJ2-7,14,TRBD2,TRBV6-1,CASSYLAGGYEQYF,TGTGCCAGCAGTTATTTAGCGGGCGGCTACGAGCAGTACTTC
many,TRBJ1-5,16,TRBD1,TRBV6-1,CASSEAGQGADQPQHF,TGTGCCAGCAGTGAGGCGGGACAGGGGGCAGATCAGCCCCAGCATTTT
many,TRBJ2-7,13,-,TRBV18,CASSPAVIHEQYF,TGTGCCAGCTCACCAGCGGTGATCCACGAGCAGTACTTC
few,TRBJ2-7,17,TRBD1,TRBV28,CASSSFRDQGQGYEQYF,TGTGCCAGCAGTTCCTTTAGGGACCAAGGACAGGGCTACGAGCAGTACTTC